Below, 2 T cell receptor beta chains from the same sample are listed, as sequenced in a study of shared clonotypes between healthy human individuals. TCRdb's copy holds only in-frame clones and misses some; the assay was immunoSEQ multiplex PCR. Of some 900,000 clones listed, less than 85% are singletons. Material: memory CD4+ T cells sorted from blood. As for subset: CD45RA-negative fraction. The receptors come from a man in his late teens or twenties in good health.

The chain joins TRBV6-1 to TRBJ1-1; 11 bases line up with TRBD1. V shed 10 bases and J 5 bases; nucleotides not matched to a gene: 6. The germline V gene encodes CDR1 MNHNS and CDR2 SASEGT. The CDR3 is made up of 13 amino acids. The CDR3 DNA sequence: TGTGCCATCTGGACAGGGGGCACTACTGAAGCTTTCTTT. Residues: CAIWTGGTTEAFF.

This clone was seen only a few times. V is TRBV9 and J is TRBJ2-5; TRBD2 aligns across 9 bases. From germline, CDR1 is SGDLS and CDR2 YYNGEE. The trim removed 3 bases at V and 5 bases at J, leaving 5 bases unmatched. This CDR3 is 14 amino acids long. CDR3 coding DNA: TGTGCCAGCAGCGAGCGGGGGGCTAAGGAGACCCAGTACTTC. It yields the protein CASSERGAKETQYF.